The present entry profiles one T cell receptor (beta chain) with its context. Its antigen is not identified. Extraction and reverse transcription of RNA yielded cDNA as the sequencing template. Only in-frame clones appear in the TCRdb table, and some are missing; sequencing was by immunoSEQ multiplex PCR. The sample shows approximately 98,000 clones, 50% to 60% of them seen only once. The data stem from a study of CD8+ T cells in alopecia areata. Study-wide points: In patients, TCRs were shared less clearly than in mice, and HLA may possibly be involved.

After removal of 2 bases from V and 1 base from J, the junction contained 8 bases not matched to a gene. Germline V gene sequence: CDR1 MNHNS, CDR2 SASEGT. The CDR3 length is 17 residues. From alopecia areata patients, lesional scalp punch biopsies and peripheral blood were collected. J is TRBJ2-3 and V is TRBV6-1; 8 bases agree with TRBD1. This TCR was sampled from a human donor with alopecia areata. The sample was NKG2D-low CD8+ T cells sorted from blood. CDR3 protein: CASSEISAGGGTDTQYF. DNA for the CDR3: TGTGCCAGCAGTGAAATTAGTGCAGGGGGCGGCACAGATACGCAGTATTTT.